This section outlines one T cell receptor beta chain sequence together with its context. Its antigen remains unknown. The table came from immunoSEQ multiplex PCR; TCRdb's copy has only in-frame clones and leaves some out. Among about 130,000 clones listed, approximately 86% were seen once. This record comes from a study of identifying expanded T cells in peripheral blood. This CDR3 contains 16 residues. Looked up from germline, CDR1 is SGHNT and CDR2 is YENEEA. V lost 5 bases, J lost 3 bases, and 6 bases stayed unmatched. Whole-study findings and limits: Over around two and four weeks, about 17 and 20 clones changed, versus approximately 1.1 between replicates. Roughly 2-week clone count variance significantly increased as total template count grew.

Collection occurred without any documented infections or immune events in donors. V gene TRBV11-3 combines with J gene TRBJ2-7; 14 positions agree with TRBD2. The material sequenced was blood. This TCR was recovered from a person aged 18 to 70 in good health. As DNA, the CDR3 is TGTGCCAGCAGCGCCGGACTAGCGGGAGGTAACTACGAGCAGTACTTC. As protein: CASSAGLAGGNYEQYF.